This T cell receptor beta chain stems from a study of regulatory T cells in long-lasting Graves disease. About the research overall: The study counted Graves' disease as persistent given over 5 years of antithyroid drugs and positive TSH receptor antibodies. Study outcomes and limitations: Among the persistent patients, approximately 2,900 public clonotypes were shared, more than the roughly 990 shared among new patients.

This clonotype occurred many times. Its cognate antigen is unknown. Germline lookup yields CDR1 MDHEN and CDR2 SYDVKM. The V end lost 2 bases, the J end lost 8 bases, and 21 bases lay between the germline ends. The CDR3 has 17 amino acids. With iRepertoire HTBI primers and Arm-PCR of CDR3 regions, TCR beta libraries were built. As originally analysed: Spanning all samples, the identified segments comprised some 60 TRBV and approximately 13 TRBJ. TCRdb reprocessed the multiplex PCR reads via MiXCR and lists one record per CDR3 protein. The V and J calls come from TCRdb's annotation, not from the publication. The table includes some 430,000 distinct CDR3 sequences, around a fifth detected once. The time point here: persistent/refractory GD, antithyroid drugs over 5 years with positive TRAb. Extracted PBMC RNA gave rise to the TCR library.

This clonotype originated in a female donor with Graves disease. The V call is TRBV28, the J call TRBJ1-4; no clear D gene. The sequencing here drew on peripheral blood mononuclear cells (PBMCs), taken when the disease was refractory, from a patient treated with antithyroid drugs. The CDR3 region has the DNA TGTGCCAGCAGTTTAGGGTCTTGGGGTCAGGCGGGGGAAAAACTGTTTTTT. Its protein product is CASSLGSWGQAGEKLFF.